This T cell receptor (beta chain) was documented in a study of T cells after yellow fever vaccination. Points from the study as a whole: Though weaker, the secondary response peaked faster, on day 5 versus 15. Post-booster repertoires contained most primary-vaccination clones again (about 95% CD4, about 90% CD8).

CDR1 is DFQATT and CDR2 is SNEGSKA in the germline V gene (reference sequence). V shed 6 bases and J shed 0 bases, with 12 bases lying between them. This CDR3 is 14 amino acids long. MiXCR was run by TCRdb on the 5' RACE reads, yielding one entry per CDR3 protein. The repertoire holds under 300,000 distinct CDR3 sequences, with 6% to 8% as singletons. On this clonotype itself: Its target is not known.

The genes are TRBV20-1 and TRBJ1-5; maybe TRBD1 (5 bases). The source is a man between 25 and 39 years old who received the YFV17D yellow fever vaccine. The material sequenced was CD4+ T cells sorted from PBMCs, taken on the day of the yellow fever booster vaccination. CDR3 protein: CSARQRGSNQPQHF. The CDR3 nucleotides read TGCAGTGCACGACAGAGGGGTAGCAATCAGCCCCAGCATTTT.